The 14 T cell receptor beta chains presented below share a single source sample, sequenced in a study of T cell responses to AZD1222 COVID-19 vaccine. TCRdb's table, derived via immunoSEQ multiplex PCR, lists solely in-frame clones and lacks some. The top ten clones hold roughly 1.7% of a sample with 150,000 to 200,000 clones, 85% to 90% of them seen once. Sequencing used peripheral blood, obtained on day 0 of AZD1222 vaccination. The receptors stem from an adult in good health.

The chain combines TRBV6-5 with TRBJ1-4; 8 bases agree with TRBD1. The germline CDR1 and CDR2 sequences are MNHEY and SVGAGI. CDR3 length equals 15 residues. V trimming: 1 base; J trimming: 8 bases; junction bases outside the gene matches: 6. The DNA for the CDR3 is TGTGCCAGCAGTTACTACGGACAGGGAGGAGAAAAACTGTTTTTT. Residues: CASSYYGQGGEKLFF.

The CDR3 bases are TGTGCCAGCAGCCAAACGGACGGGAGGGAGCAGTACGTC. Protein: CASSQTDGREQYV. The rearrangement joins TRBV11-2 to TRBJ2-7, with 7 bases aligning to TRBD2. V dropped 5 bases and J dropped 7; count of bases not matched to a gene: 8. Germline V gives CDR1 SGHAT, CDR2 FQNNGV. CDR3 length equals 13 residues.

CDR3 protein: CASSYTNPGNTIYF. The CDR3 nucleotides read TGTGCCAGCAGTTACACCAACCCTGGAAACACCATATATTTT. The chain employs TRBV6-7 and TRBJ1-3; D gene ambiguous. Being an ORF, TRBV6-7 has a function that is uncertain. V gave up 2 bases and J gave up 2 bases, with 7 bases separating them. The CDR3 is made up of 14 amino acids.

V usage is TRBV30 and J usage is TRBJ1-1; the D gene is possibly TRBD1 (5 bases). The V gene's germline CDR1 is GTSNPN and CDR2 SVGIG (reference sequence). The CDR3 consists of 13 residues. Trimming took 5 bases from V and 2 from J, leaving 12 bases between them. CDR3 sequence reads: CAWLWGVNTEAFF. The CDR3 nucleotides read TGTGCCTGGCTCTGGGGGGTTAACACTGAAGCTTTCTTT.

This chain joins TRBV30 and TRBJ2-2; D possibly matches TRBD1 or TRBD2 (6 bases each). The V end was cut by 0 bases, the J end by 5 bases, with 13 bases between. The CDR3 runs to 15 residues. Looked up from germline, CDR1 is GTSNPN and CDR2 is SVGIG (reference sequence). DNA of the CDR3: TGTGCCTGGAGTGTACTGGGGGCGGGAACCGGGGAGCTGTTTTTT. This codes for CAWSVLGAGTGELFF. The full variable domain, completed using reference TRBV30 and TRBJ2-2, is SQTIHQWPATLVQPVGSPLSLECTVEGTSNPNLYWYRQAAGRGLQLLFYSVGIGQISSEVPQNLSASRPQDRQFILSSKKLLLSDSGFYLCAWSVLGAGTGELFFGEGSRLTVL.

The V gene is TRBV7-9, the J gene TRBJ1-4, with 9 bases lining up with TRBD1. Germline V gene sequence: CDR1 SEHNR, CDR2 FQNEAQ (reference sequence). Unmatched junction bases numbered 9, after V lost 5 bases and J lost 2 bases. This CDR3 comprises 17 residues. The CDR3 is CASSLRLTGGTNEKLFF. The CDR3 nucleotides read TGTGCCAGCAGCCTAAGACTCACAGGGGGCACTAATGAAAAACTGTTTTTT.

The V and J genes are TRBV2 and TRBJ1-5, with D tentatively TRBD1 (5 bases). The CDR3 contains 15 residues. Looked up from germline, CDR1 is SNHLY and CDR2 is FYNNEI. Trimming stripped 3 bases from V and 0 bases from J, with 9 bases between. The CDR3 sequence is CASSEGTVSNQPQHF. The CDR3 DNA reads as TGTGCCAGCAGTGAGGGGACGGTTAGCAATCAGCCCCAGCATTTT.

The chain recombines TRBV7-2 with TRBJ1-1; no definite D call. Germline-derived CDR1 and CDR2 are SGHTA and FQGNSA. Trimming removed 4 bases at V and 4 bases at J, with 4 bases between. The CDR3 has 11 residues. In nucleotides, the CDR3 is TGTGCCAGCAGCTCCCTCACTGAAGCTTTCTTT. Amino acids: CASSSLTEAFF.

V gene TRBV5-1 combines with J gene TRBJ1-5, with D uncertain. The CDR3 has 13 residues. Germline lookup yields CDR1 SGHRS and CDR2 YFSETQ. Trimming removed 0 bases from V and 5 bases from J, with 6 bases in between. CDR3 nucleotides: TGCGCCAGCAGCTTGGGGGTTGATCAGCCCCAGCATTTT. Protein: CASSLGVDQPQHF.

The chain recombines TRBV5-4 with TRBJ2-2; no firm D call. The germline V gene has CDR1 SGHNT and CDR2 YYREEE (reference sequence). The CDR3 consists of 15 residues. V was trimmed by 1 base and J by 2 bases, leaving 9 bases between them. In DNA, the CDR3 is TGTGCCAGCAGCTTGTCAGGCCTCAACACCGGGGAGCTGTTTTTT. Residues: CASSLSGLNTGELFF.

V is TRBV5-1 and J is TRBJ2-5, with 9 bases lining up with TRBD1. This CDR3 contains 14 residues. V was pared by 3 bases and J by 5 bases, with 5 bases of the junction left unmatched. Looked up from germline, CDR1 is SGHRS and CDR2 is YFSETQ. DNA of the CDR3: TGCGCCAGCAGCTCGGGGACAGGGCTGGAGACCCAGTACTTC. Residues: CASSSGTGLETQYF.

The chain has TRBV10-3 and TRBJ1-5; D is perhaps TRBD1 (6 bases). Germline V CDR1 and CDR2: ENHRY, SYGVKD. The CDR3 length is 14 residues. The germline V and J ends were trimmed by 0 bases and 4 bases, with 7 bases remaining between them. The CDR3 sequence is CAISESQGNQPQHF. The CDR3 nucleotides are TGTGCCATCAGTGAGTCCCAGGGGAATCAGCCCCAGCATTTT.

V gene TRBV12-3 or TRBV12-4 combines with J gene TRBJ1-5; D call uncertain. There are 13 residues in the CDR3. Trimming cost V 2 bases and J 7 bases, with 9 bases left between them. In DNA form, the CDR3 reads TGTGCCAGCAGTTTATCGGGTGAGCAGCCCCAGCATTTT. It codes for CASSLSGEQPQHF.

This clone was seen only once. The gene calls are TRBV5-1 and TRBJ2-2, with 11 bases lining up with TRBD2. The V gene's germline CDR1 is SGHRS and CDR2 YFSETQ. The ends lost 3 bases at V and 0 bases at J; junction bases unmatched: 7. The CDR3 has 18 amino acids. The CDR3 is CASSSRPSGGPNTGELFF. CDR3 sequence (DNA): TGCGCCAGCAGCTCTCGGCCTAGCGGGGGGCCGAACACCGGGGAGCTGTTTTTT.